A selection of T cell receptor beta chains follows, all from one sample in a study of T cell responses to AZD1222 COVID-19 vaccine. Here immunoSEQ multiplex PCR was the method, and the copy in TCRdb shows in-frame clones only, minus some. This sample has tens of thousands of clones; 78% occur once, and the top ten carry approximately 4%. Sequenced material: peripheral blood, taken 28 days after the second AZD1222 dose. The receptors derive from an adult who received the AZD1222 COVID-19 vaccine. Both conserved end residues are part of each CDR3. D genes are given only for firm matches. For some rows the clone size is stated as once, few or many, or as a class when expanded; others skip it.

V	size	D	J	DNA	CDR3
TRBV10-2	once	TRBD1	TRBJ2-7	TGCGCCAGCAGTGCCAGGACAGGAGTAGAGCAGTACTTC	CASSARTGVEQYF
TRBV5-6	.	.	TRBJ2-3	TGTGCCAGCACCCCCGGGGGCGGGGCGGTCTCTACGCAGTATTTT	CASTPGGGAVSTQYF
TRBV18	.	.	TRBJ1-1	TGTGCCAGCTCAACAGACAGTAACACTGAAGCTTTCTTT	CASSTDSNTEAFF
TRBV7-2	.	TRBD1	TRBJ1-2	TGTGCCAGCAGCTCCCGCCAAGGGGACAGGGCCTATGGCTACACCTTC	CASSSRQGDRAYGYTF
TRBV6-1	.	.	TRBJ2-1	TGTGCCAGCAGTGAAAGAAGTCGGGCCAGCGCGGGGAATGAGCAGTTCTTC	CASSERSRASAGNEQFF
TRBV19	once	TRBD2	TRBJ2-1	TGTGCCAGTAACCCTCGGGACTATTTAAATGAGCAGTTCTTC	CASNPRDYLNEQFF
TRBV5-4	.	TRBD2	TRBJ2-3	TGTGCCAGCAACCTAAGACTAGCGGGAAGCACAGATACGCAGTATTTT	CASNLRLAGSTDTQYF
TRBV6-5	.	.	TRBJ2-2	TGTGCCAGCCATTTCACTTCGAACACCGGGGAGCTGTTTTTT	CASHFTSNTGELFF
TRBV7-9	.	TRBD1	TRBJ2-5	TGTGCCAGCAGCTTGGGACAGGGGGTTAGAGAGACCCAGTACTTC	CASSLGQGVRETQYF
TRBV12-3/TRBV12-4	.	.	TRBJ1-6	TGTGCCAGCAGATTTACGGAGTCACCCCTCCACTTT	CASRFTESPLHF
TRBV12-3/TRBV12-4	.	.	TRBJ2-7	TGTGCCAGCAGCGGAGGAAGGTACGAGCAGTACTTC	CASSGGRYEQYF
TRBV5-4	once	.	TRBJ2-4	TGTGCCAGCAGCTTGGGCGCGGAGGGTCCGACCAAAAACATTCAGTACTTC	CASSLGAEGPTKNIQYF
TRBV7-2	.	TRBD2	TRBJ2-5	TGTGCCAGCAGCTCAGGGACTAGCGGGAGGAGGGGCCTAGAGACCCAGTACTTC	CASSSGTSGRRGLETQYF
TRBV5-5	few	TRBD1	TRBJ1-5	TGTGCCAGCAGCTTTCCAGGGGGTAATCAGCCCCAGCATTTT	CASSFPGGNQPQHF
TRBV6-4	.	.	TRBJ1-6	TGTGCCAGCAGCTTTACAGGGAATTCACCCCTCCACTTT	CASSFTGNSPLHF
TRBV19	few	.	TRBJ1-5	TGTGCCAGTAGTACCCGGGGAGTCAATCAGCCCCAGCATTTT	CASSTRGVNQPQHF
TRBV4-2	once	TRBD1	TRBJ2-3	TGTGCCAGCAGCCCGCGGCTAACAGGGGGAAACACGGCCGATACGCAGTATTTT	CASSPRLTGGNTADTQYF
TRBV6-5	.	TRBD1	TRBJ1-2	TGTGCCAGCAGATGGACAGGGGGCGGTAACTATGGCTACACCTTC	CASRWTGGGNYGYTF
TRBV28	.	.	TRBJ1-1	TGTGCCAGCACCCGACGCGGGAACACTGAAGCTTTCTTT	CASTRRGNTEAFF
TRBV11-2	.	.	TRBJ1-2	TGTGCCAGCAGCTACCAACTCTACTATGGCTACACCTTC	CASSYQLYYGYTF
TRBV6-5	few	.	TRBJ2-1	TGTGCCAGCCGTAGGGGGGCTGAGCAGTTCTTC	CASRRGAEQFF
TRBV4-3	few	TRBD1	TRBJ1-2	TGCGCCAGCAGCCAAGATTCCCACAGGGGATATGGCTACACCTTC	CASSQDSHRGYGYTF
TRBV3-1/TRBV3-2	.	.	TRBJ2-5	TGTGCCAGCACTCCGGCCACTCTCTCGGAGACCCAGTACTTC	CASTPATLSETQYF
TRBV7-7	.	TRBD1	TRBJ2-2	TGTGCCAGCAGCTCCGGGACAGGGAACACCGGGGAGCTGTTTTTT	CASSSGTGNTGELFF
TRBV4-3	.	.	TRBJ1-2	TGCGCCAGCAGCCAAGGGTTTGGGAACTATGGCTACACCTTC	CASSQGFGNYGYTF
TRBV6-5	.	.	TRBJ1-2	TGTGCCAGCAGTTCCACTAGCTATGGCTACACCTTC	CASSSTSYGYTF
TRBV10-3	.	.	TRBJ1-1	TGTGCCATCAGTGGCGTCAAGAACACTGAAGCTTTCTTT	CAISGVKNTEAFF
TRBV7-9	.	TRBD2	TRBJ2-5	TGTGCCAGCAGCCCACCCGCCGGGACTAGTAGCTGGGTTTCCCAGTACTTC	CASSPPAGTSSWVSQYF
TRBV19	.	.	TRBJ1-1	TGTGCCAGTAGTATTTGGCCCAAGGGGAACACTGAAGCTTTCTTT	CASSIWPKGNTEAFF
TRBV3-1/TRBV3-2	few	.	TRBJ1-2	TGTGCCAGCAGCCAGTTGGTAAACTATGGCTACACCTTC	CASSQLVNYGYTF
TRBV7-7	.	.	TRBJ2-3	TGTGCTAGCAGTCGGTTCATGCGCACAGATACGCAGTATTTT	CASSRFMRTDTQYF
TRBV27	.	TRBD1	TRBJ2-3	TGTGCCAGCAGTTTACGACAGGGACGAGGCACAGATACGCAGTATTTT	CASSLRQGRGTDTQYF
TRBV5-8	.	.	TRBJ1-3	TGTGCCAGCAGCTTGGGAGTGGGGCCTGGAAACACCATATATTTT	CASSLGVGPGNTIYF
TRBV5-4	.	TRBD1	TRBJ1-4	TGTGCCAGCAGCTCCGGGACAGGGGGCGGTAGGAATGAAAAACTGTTTTTT	CASSSGTGGGRNEKLFF
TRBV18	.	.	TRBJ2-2	TGTGCCAGCTCATATATTTGGGGGAACACCGGGGAGCTGTTTTTT	CASSYIWGNTGELFF
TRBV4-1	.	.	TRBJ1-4	TGCGCCAGCAGCCGGAGGGGCACCCGTGAAAAACTGTTTTTT	CASSRRGTREKLFF
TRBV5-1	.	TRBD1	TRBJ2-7	TGCGCCAGCAGCCGGGGACAGGCGCGCGAGCAGTACTTC	CASSRGQAREQYF
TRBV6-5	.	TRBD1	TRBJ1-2	TGTGCCAGCCGACAGGGGCGAGGGGGCTACACCTTC	CASRQGRGGYTF
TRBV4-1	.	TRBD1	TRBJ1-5	TGCGCCAGCAGCCAAGGACAGGGGGCAGGTCAGCCCCAGCATTTT	CASSQGQGAGQPQHF
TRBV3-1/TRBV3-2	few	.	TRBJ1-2	TGTGCCAGCAGCTTACGGGGCCCCGGAGACTATGGCTACACCTTC	CASSLRGPGDYGYTF
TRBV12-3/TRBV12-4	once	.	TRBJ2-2	TGTGCCAGCAGGAGGGGGGCCGGGGAGCTGTTTTTT	CASRRGAGELFF
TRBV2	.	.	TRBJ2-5	TGTGCCAGCAGCAGGGGTAGAGAGACCCAGTACTTC	CASSRGRETQYF
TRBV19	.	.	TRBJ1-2	TGTGCCAGTAGTTCAGGCAACTATGGCTACACCTTC	CASSSGNYGYTF
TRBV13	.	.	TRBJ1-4	TGTGCCAGCAGCCGAGGACAGACAACTAATGAAAAACTGTTTTTT	CASSRGQTTNEKLFF
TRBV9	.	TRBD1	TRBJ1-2	TGTGCCAGCAGCATAACAGGGGACTATGGCTACACCTTC	CASSITGDYGYTF
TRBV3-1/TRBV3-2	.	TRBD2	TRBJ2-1	TGTGCCAGCCAAAGCGGGGGCGGGAATGAGCAGTTCTTC	CASQSGGGNEQFF
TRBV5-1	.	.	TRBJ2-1	TGCGCCAGCAGCCCCACCCCTAACCCGAATGAGCAGTTCTTC	CASSPTPNPNEQFF
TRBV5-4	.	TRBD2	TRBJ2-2	TGTGCCAGCAGCGGCGGGACTAGCGGGGGGGTTGTCGGGGAGCTGTTTTTT	CASSGGTSGGVVGELFF
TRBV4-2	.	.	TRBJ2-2	TGTGCCAGCAGCCAAGGACTCACTAACGGGGAGCTGTTTTTT	CASSQGLTNGELFF
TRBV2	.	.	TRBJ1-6	TGTGCCAGCAGTGATCGCGTTTCACCCCTCCACTTT	CASSDRVSPLHF
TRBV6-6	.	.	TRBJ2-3	TGTGCCAGCTATACCCGTCGGGGGGCGCAAGGAGATACGCAGTATTTT	CASYTRRGAQGDTQYF
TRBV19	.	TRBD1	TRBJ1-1	TGTGCCAGTAGTATGACAGGGAACATGAACACTGAAGCTTTCTTT	CASSMTGNMNTEAFF
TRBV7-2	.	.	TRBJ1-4	TGTGCCAGCAGCTTAGTATCTAACCCCAATGAAAAACTGTTTTTT	CASSLVSNPNEKLFF
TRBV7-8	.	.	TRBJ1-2	TGTGCCAGCAGCGCCGCAGGGTATAGTAATATTTATGGCTACACCTTC	CASSAAGYSNIYGYTF
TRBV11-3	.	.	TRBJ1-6	TGTGCCTCCCGGGGGGGGGATTCACCCCTCCACTTT	CASRGGDSPLHF
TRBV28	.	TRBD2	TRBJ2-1	TGTGCCAGCAGTTTTCACCCATTCGTAGTCGCCCACGGACTAGCGGGGGGGGGTGAGCAGTTCTTC	CASSFHPFVVAHGLAGGGEQFF
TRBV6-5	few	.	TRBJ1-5	TGTGCCAGCAGGAAGACGGGCCTCTTCAATCAGCCCCAGCATTTT	CASRKTGLFNQPQHF